Each of the 8 T cell receptor beta chains below was sequenced from the same sample in a study of cytomegalovirus exposure and HLA in healthy donors. Researchers ran the PCR with 60 Vbeta and 13 Jbeta primers. Profiled with immunoSEQ multiplex PCR; TCRdb holds only in-frame clones, not every one. The data contain about 180,000 clones, around 77% of them singletons. Sequencing input: PBMCs. The receptors shown here come from a man in his sixties in good health and CMV-seronegative.

The CDR3 spells CASSLWQGAGELFF. DNA for the CDR3: TGTGCCAGCAGCTTATGGCAGGGGGCCGGGGAGCTGTTTTTT. This chain links TRBV13 with TRBJ2-2; 7 bases match TRBD1. J lost 6 bases, V lost 2 bases, and 3 bases had no gene match. Germline values: CDR1 PRHDT, CDR2 FYEKMQ (reference sequence). The CDR3 runs 14 residues.

This chain links TRBV28 with TRBJ2-2, with 9 bases that match TRBD1. Germline-derived CDR1 and CDR2 are MDHEN and SYDVKM. There are 16 residues in the CDR3. The J segment lost 5 bases and the V segment lost 2 bases, leaving 6 bases of the junction unmatched. The CDR3 here is CASSLARTGVTGELFF. The CDR3, as DNA: TGTGCCAGCAGTTTAGCAAGGACAGGGGTTACCGGGGAGCTGTTTTTT.

The chain uses TRBV5-1 and TRBJ1-4; D gene ambiguous. Trimming left V 4 bases short and J 5 bases short, with 12 bases between. The CDR3 runs 14 residues. Per germline, CDR1 SGHRS and CDR2 YFSETQ. The DNA for the CDR3 is TGCGCCAGCAGCCGGAGAGAGGTGAATGAAAAACTGTTTTTT. Protein sequence: CASSRREVNEKLFF.

The CDR3 sequence: CASSRDSRTGEQYF. The DNA for the CDR3 is TGTGCCAGCAGTAGGGACTCCCGGACGGGGGAGCAGTACTTC. The V call is TRBV6-5, the J call TRBJ2-7, with D maybe TRBD2 (6 bases). V lost 5 bases, J lost 7 bases, and 18 bases lay in between. CDR3 length: 14 amino acids. From germline, CDR1 is MNHEY and CDR2 SVGAGI.

The V and J genes are TRBV15 and TRBJ1-6, with 7 bases matching TRBD1. The V segment lost 0 bases and the J segment 7 bases; nucleotides outside the gene matches: 3. The CDR3 has 15 amino acids. Germline assignment: CDR1 LNHNV and CDR2 YYDKDF (reference sequence). CDR3 sequence: CATSRDGQANSPLHF. The CDR3 bases are TGTGCCACCAGCAGAGACGGACAGGCGAATTCACCCCTCCACTTT.

The CDR3 sequence is CASSRQGSSYEQYF. The DNA of the CDR3 is TGTGCCAGCAGCCGACAGGGATCGTCCTACGAGCAGTACTTC. The chain recombines TRBV6-6 with TRBJ2-7, with TRBD1 identical over 7 bases. This CDR3 region has 14 residues. With V trimmed by 6 bases and J by 1 base, 6 bases remained unmatched. CDR1 and CDR2 from the germline V gene are MNHNY and SVGAGI (reference sequence).

The chain recombines TRBV6-1 with TRBJ2-2, with no clear D. Germline CDR1 and CDR2: MNHNS and SASEGT. CDR3 size: 15 residues. Trimming pared 0 bases from V and 6 bases from J, leaving 11 bases between. The CDR3 is CASSEAMTWSGELFF. The CDR3 DNA reads as TGTGCCAGCAGTGAAGCGATGACATGGTCCGGGGAGCTGTTTTTT.

This clone has only a few counts. The chain combines TRBV19 with TRBJ2-2; 7 positions agree with TRBD2. The germline V gene has CDR1 LNHDA and CDR2 SQIVND (reference sequence). J was trimmed by 6 bases and V by 6 bases; bases with no gene match: 4. This CDR3 spans 13 amino acids. Written as DNA, the CDR3 is TGTGCCAGTAGCGAGAGCGGGGCCGGGGAGCTGTTTTTT. Translation gives CASSESGAGELFF.